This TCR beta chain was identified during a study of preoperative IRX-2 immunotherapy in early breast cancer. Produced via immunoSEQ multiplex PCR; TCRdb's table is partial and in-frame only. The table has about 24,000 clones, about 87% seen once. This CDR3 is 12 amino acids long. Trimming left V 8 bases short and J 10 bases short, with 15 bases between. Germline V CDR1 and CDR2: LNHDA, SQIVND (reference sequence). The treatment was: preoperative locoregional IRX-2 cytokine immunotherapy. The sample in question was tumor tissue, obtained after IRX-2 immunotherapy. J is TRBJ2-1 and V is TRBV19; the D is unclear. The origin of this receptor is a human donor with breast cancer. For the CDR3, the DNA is TGTGCCAGTGGTGTCCACCGGGTCGAGCAGTTCTTC. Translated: CASGVHRVEQFF.